This T cell receptor (beta chain) was sequenced for a study of blood T cell repertoires in COVID-19. Overall study: Sources were T cells, B-cell-depleted T cells, or PBMCs; the material itself was cDNA or gDNA.

Original processing notes: Nucleated cell number was recorded as an estimate derived from reference gene primer amplification. The protocol was immunoSEQ multiplex PCR, while the TCRdb copy is restricted to in-frame clones and leaves out a portion. The V and J calls and clone size were taken over from that table, and D and trimming were inferred from the DNA. The sample lists 140,000 or so clones, about 82% seen once, with about 6.1% in the top ten. Cohort placement rested on clinical history that participants reported themselves. Recovered Cohort 3 donors showed two negative PCRs, clearance, or symptom resolution. Sequences were obtained from PBMCs or T cells enriched from blood (not recorded which). The source is a woman in her thirties or forties who had recovered from COVID-19.

In DNA form, the CDR3 reads TGTGCCAGCCAGCGGGAGAGGGCAGGGTCTTACGAGCAGTACTTC. It specifies CASQRERAGSYEQYF. This chain uses TRBV6-5 with TRBJ2-7, with 8 bases matching TRBD2. Germline CDR1 and CDR2: MNHEY and SVGAGI. This CDR3 contains 15 residues. Trimming removed 8 bases from V and 4 bases from J; junction bases left unmatched: 13.